Sequencing of this TCR beta chain was carried out in a study of blood T cell repertoires in COVID-19. The germline V gene has CDR1 SEHNR and CDR2 FQNEAQ (reference sequence). V lost 5 bases and J lost 7, with 8 bases in between. The CDR3 sequence is 12 residues long. Some clones are missing from TCRdb's copy, which holds only in-frame ones; the method was immunoSEQ multiplex PCR. The sample includes about 120,000 clones, 85% to 90% of them seen just once. This sequence joins TRBV7-9 and TRBJ1-4, with D uncertain. The source of this sequence is a woman aged 55-70 years with COVID-19, enrolled during active disease. Material: peripheral blood. The CDR3 spells CASSNPGEKLFF. Here the CDR3 DNA reads TGTGCCAGCAGCAATCCAGGTGAAAAACTGTTTTTT.